The clone carrying this TCR beta chain was seen repeatedly, ten times or more. MiXCR, run by TCRdb on the reads, gives a single entry per CDR3 protein. The sample carries hundreds of thousands of distinct CDR3 sequences, 6% to 8% recorded once. The data derive from a study of T cell repertoires in cytomegalovirus infection. V lost 2 bases, J lost 2 bases, and 6 bases lay in between. Germline CDR1 is MNHEY and CDR2 is SVGEGT. The CDR3 is made up of 13 amino acids. The chain has TRBV6-2 or TRBV6-3 and TRBJ1-1; D gene ambiguous. The sequence was obtained from a human donor in good health (CMV status not recorded). Some clones in this sample may be carry-over from other donors' samples. Input material: PBMCs. CDR3 loop: CASSYQANTEAFF. CDR3 coding DNA: TGTGCCAGCAGTTACCAGGCAAACACTGAAGCTTTCTTT.